This T cell receptor (beta chain) was sequenced for a study of graft-versus-host responses after intestinal transplantation (TCRdb year 2021). At the level of the whole study: The transplants that recipients received were multivisceral, liver-intestinal, or isolated intestinal. To identify alloreactive clones, pre-transplant mixed lymphocyte reaction products were sequenced and then compared with unstimulated pre-transplant donor and recipient T cells. Bulk TCR-beta CDR3 sequencing was used to track graft-versus-host and host-versus-graft alloreactive T cell clones in the graft, circulation and bone marrow after intestinal transplantation. A peak of at least 4% donor T cells among recipient peripheral blood mononuclear cells was the definition used for donor T cell macrochimerism. Every recipient was given anti-thymocyte globulin induction, followed by roughly 3 years of maintenance tacrolimus and steroids. A cohort of 20 to 25 intestinal transplant recipients, including one retransplant, was enrolled, and 3 patients lacking pretransplant specimens were excluded. Rather than going through the commercial service, samples from a few later patients were sequenced in-house on an Illumina MiSeq and processed with MiXCR.

Comments on this clone: The antigen it recognizes is unknown. Per-base quality was not reported, and no clone a single base away is much larger than it. This CDR3 is also generated by other DNA sequences in the sample.

Library preparation employed the immunoSEQ multiplex PCR assay. For most patients, genomic DNA was isolated using the Qiagen DNeasy Blood and Tissue Kit and was shipped frozen to Adaptive Biotechnologies for TCR sequencing. For most patients, high-throughput TCR-beta CDR3 sequencing of genomic DNA was performed by Adaptive Biotechnologies. The authors processed their data as follows. Adaptive's ImmunoSEQ software was the source of the TCR sequencing data for 18 patients, while a few other patients were processed with MiXCR and VDJtools. To correct CD4 versus CD8 sorting errors, any sequence found in both subsets at a frequency ratio below 5:1 was removed. CDR3 nucleotide sequences shared by donor and recipient were removed because the origin of these sequences could not be assigned. To be classed as alloreactive, a clone needed at least 2-fold expansion over unstimulated cells and a minimum CFSE-low frequency of 0.002% (template counts) or 0.001% (read counts). Mappable clones were those detected in sequenced pre-transplant spleen, lymph node, or MLR CFSE-low populations of the donor or recipient. The cumulative frequency of alloreactive clones was calculated as a percentage of all sequences, weighted by copy number. TCRdb carries this immuneACCESS record with in-frame sequences only. Its versions omit some clonotypes, under half of them owing to an unresolved V gene in the studies checked, with the rest unexplained. For V, J and clone size, that table is used; D and trimming come from the DNA. This sample lists some 85,000 clones; around 87% were detected once. Around 8% of the sample goes to the ten largest clones.

The CDR3 covers 12 residues, taking in both the cysteine and the phenylalanine. Just the 36-base CDR3 DNA is kept, in frame starting at base 1. CDR1 and CDR2 were assigned from the germline V gene as MDHEN and SYDVKM. Trimming costs V 2 bases and J 4 bases, and their ends lie 5 bases apart. The meaning of the sample's time point label: cells obtained before transplantation from donor or recipient. CD3+CD4+ and CD3+CD8+ populations were FACS-sorted from unstimulated pre-transplant donor and recipient cells taken from spleen or lymph nodes. Overall results and qualifications from the work: GvH clones were detected in recipient bone marrow, and some appeared earlier in ileal mucosa or blood, consistent with an intestinal mucosal origin. The conclusions were limited by the relatively low number and heterogeneity of the intestinal transplant patients. Early after transplant, peak levels of circulating GvH clones were found to be associated with declines in HvG clones. High GvH to HvG T cell clonal ratios were observed in the allografts of patients with donor T cell macrochimerism.

The material was unstimulated CD8+ T cells sorted from spleen or lymph node cells, obtained before transplant. This sequence was found in a human donor who was the organ donor for an intestinal transplant. The rearranged segments are TRBV28 and TRBJ1-2; the D gene is unclear. CDR3 loop: CASSLTAYGYTF. The nucleotide sequence reads TGTGCCAGCAGTTTAACGGCCTATGGCTACACCTTC.